The entry below describes one T cell receptor beta chain. Its antigen is unknown. The record originates from a study of post-analysis software for immune sequencing data. Study at large: Relapsing-remitting, secondary progressive and progressive-relapsing forms of multiple sclerosis all featured among disease courses. General study points: F-measure co-clustering was strong for batch-matched samples. In patients, five or six TRBV segments were more frequent than in controls, with TRBV5-6, TRBV5-1 and TRBV20-1 among them.

The CDR3 has 16 residues. The V segment lost 4 bases and the J segment 0 bases; nucleotides outside the gene matches: 8. Germline-derived CDR1 and CDR2 are MGHRA and YSYEKL. Unique molecular identifiers were built into the TCR beta cDNA libraries. The T cell input of roughly 0.9 to 11 million gave roughly 0.5 million cDNA molecules. Using its own MiXCR run on the PCR reads, TCRdb lists one record per CDR3 protein. This table has roughly 400,000 distinct CDR3 sequences, approximately 39% appearing once. The source is a girl aged 2 to 10 with multiple sclerosis. This rearrangement joins TRBV4-1 to TRBJ1-1; 7 positions agree with TRBD1. What was sequenced was blood. The DNA of the CDR3 is TGCGCCAGCAGCCCCTGGACAGGCCAAATGAACACTGAAGCTTTCTTT. Protein sequence: CASSPWTGQMNTEAFF.